The 21 T cell receptor beta chains below were found in one sample sequenced in a study of OX40 agonist ivuxolimab in advanced cancers. Generated by immunoSEQ multiplex PCR, the TCRdb table keeps only in-frame clones and is missing some. In the table there are just under 100,000 clones, approximately 95% of which are singletons. The source was CD4+ or CD8+ T cells sorted from blood, collected in a trial of the OX40 agonist ivuxolimab. The source of these receptors is an adult with an advanced solid tumor such as melanoma, head and neck, liver or kidney cancer.

V gene TRBV7-6 combines with J gene TRBJ1-5; unclear D gene. CDR3 size: 13 residues. V was clipped by 1 base and J by 4 bases, with 5 bases between them. The germline gives CDR1 SGHVS, CDR2 FNYEAQ. The CDR3: CASSLGANQPQHF. CDR3 coding DNA: TGTGCCAGCAGCTTAGGGGCGAATCAGCCCCAGCATTTT.

This chain connects TRBV19 to TRBJ1-5; D is undetermined. From germline, CDR1 is LNHDA and CDR2 SQIVND (reference sequence). The V and J ends lost 0 bases and 0 bases respectively, with 12 bases between them. This CDR3 is built from 17 residues. As DNA, the CDR3 is TGTGCCAGTAGTATAGACCGCCCGAGGTATAGCAATCAGCCCCAGCATTTT. Translation: CASSIDRPRYSNQPQHF.

The chain links TRBV7-2 to TRBJ2-1, with D tentatively TRBD1 or TRBD2 (6 bases each). Germline CDR1 reads SGHTA; CDR2 reads FQGNSA. The V end lost 2 bases, the J end lost 6 bases, and 11 bases lay between the germline ends. The CDR3 is 14 amino acids. CDR3 sequence (DNA): TGTGCCAGCAGCTTACGGGGGCTAATCAATGAGCAGTTCTTC. It translates to CASSLRGLINEQFF.

This chain links TRBV18 with TRBJ1-5, with D possibly TRBD1 on 5 matching bases. CDR1 KGHSH and CDR2 LQKENI come from the germline V gene. The CDR3 contains 15 residues. The V end was cut by 4 bases, the J end by 0 bases, with 10 bases between. CDR3 coding DNA: TGTGCCAGCTCACGGGACGGTCTTAGCAATCAGCCCCAGCATTTT. Its translation is CASSRDGLSNQPQHF.

V usage is TRBV27 and J usage is TRBJ2-1; D not resolved. V shed 3 bases and J shed 6 bases, with 9 bases lying between them. CDR1 and CDR2 (germline): MNHEY, SMNVEV (reference sequence). CDR3 length: 13 amino acids. The CDR3 bases are TGTGCCAGCAGTTTTACACCGGGCAATGAGCAGTTCTTC. Amino acids: CASSFTPGNEQFF.

The chain combines TRBV30 with TRBJ2-3; perhaps TRBD1 as D (5 bases). The CDR3 sequence is 13 residues long. Germline lookup yields CDR1 GTSNPN and CDR2 SVGIG (reference sequence). The V and J ends lost 1 base and 4 bases respectively, with 9 bases between them. The CDR3 sequence is CAWSGSGPDTQYF. In nucleotides, the CDR3 is TGTGCCTGGAGTGGGTCAGGGCCAGATACGCAGTATTTT.

The V gene is TRBV9, the J gene TRBJ1-1, with D unresolved. CDR1 SGDLS and CDR2 YYNGEE come from the germline V gene. The length of the CDR3 is 15 residues. V was clipped by 0 bases and J by 4 bases, with 13 bases between them. The CDR3 sequence is CASSVGVELGTEAFF. The CDR3 region has the DNA TGTGCCAGCAGCGTAGGGGTTGAGCTAGGCACTGAAGCTTTCTTT.

Here the CDR3 reads CASSIDNGLYQETQYF. The DNA of the CDR3 is TGTGCCAGTAGTATAGATAACGGCTTGTACCAAGAGACCCAGTACTTC. The chain combines TRBV19 with TRBJ2-5, with D hard to call. Trimming cost V 0 bases and J 0 bases, with 11 bases left between them. The germline V gene has CDR1 LNHDA and CDR2 SQIVND (reference sequence). The CDR3 has 16 amino acids.

The rearrangement uses TRBV7-2 and TRBJ1-1; D possibly corresponds to TRBD1 (6 bases). V was shortened by 1 base and J by 10 bases, with 16 bases between the two germline ends. The CDR3 consists of 14 residues. Germline CDR1 is SGHTA and CDR2 is FQGNSA. The CDR3 loop is CASSLVTQGRGAFF. As DNA, the CDR3 is TGTGCCAGCAGCTTAGTAACGCAGGGGCGCGGAGCTTTCTTT.

This rearrangement joins TRBV5-1 to TRBJ1-4; TRBD1 matches at 7 bases. The CDR3 runs to 15 residues. In germline, CDR1 is SGHRS, CDR2 YFSETQ. V lost 4 bases, J lost 8 bases, and 11 bases stayed unmatched. The CDR3 reads CASSPAQGGREKLFF. In DNA, the CDR3 is TGCGCCAGCAGCCCGGCCCAGGGGGGTAGGGAAAAACTGTTTTTT.

The J gene is TRBJ1-6, the V gene TRBV11-2; D is possibly TRBD1 (5 bases). Trimming removed 1 base at V and 10 bases at J, with 11 bases between. Germline CDR1 SGHAT, CDR2 FQNNGV. The CDR3 consists of 14 residues. The CDR3 nucleotides read TGTGCCAGCAGCTTAGTGTCGGGGGGATCACCCCTCCACTTT. Translating it yields CASSLVSGGSPLHF. Variable domain in full (rest from reference TRBV11-2 and TRBJ1-6): EAGVAQSPRYKIIEKRQSVAFWCNPISGHATLYWYQQILGQGPKLLIQFQNNGVVDDSQLPKDRFSAERLKGVDSTLKIQPAKLEDSAVYLCASSLVSGGSPLHFGNGTRLTVT.

The chain combines TRBV5-1 with TRBJ1-1; 7 nucleotides match TRBD1. The V gene end was trimmed by 1 base and the J gene end by 11 bases; junction bases not matched to a gene: 8. The V gene's germline CDR1 is SGHRS and CDR2 YFSETQ. The CDR3 runs 13 residues. The CDR3 protein is CASSLNDRVRAFF. CDR3 DNA sequence: TGCGCCAGCAGCTTGAACGACAGGGTTCGGGCTTTCTTT.

This clone was detected only once. The chain combines TRBV6-1 with TRBJ1-5, with a weak D call TRBD1 (5 bases). This CDR3 is built from 14 residues. Deletions cut 2 bases from V and 2 bases from J, with 7 bases between. Germline lookup yields CDR1 MNHNS and CDR2 SASEGT. CDR3 bases: TGTGCCAGCAGTGAATTCAGGGGCAATCAGCCCCAGCATTTT. Its translation: CASSEFRGNQPQHF.

This chain links TRBV7-2 with TRBJ2-5; D gene unclear. Germline V lookup: CDR1 SGHTA, CDR2 FQGNSA. The ends were cut back, 4 bases at V and 7 bases at J, with 13 bases in the middle. The CDR3 runs 13 residues. CDR3 in amino acids: CASSSSQVVTQYF. The CDR3 DNA sequence: TGTGCCAGCAGCTCGTCGCAGGTGGTGACCCAGTACTTC.

The rearrangement uses TRBV4-2 and TRBJ2-7; a possible D gene is TRBD2 (6 bases). CDR3 length: 17 residues. Trimming stripped 0 bases from V and 3 bases from J, with 18 bases between. CDR1 LGHNA and CDR2 YNFKEQ come from the germline V gene. The CDR3 protein is CASSQDQAGLAVYEQYF. The CDR3 DNA reads TGTGCCAGCAGCCAAGATCAAGCGGGCCTGGCGGTCTACGAGCAGTACTTC.

This chain's CDR3 is CASSLYRATLLNTEAFF. In nucleotides, the CDR3 is TGTGCCAGCAGTTTATACAGGGCCACTCTACTGAACACTGAAGCTTTCTTT. This sequence joins TRBV28 and TRBJ1-1; D is possibly TRBD1 (6 bases). Germline loops: CDR1 MDHEN, CDR2 SYDVKM. Trimming shortened V by 1 base and J by 0 bases, and 15 bases separated the two germline ends. This CDR3 comprises 17 residues.

The chain employs TRBV11-2 and TRBJ2-3; no definite D call. The V end lost 5 bases, the J end lost 1 base, and 16 bases lay between the germline ends. This CDR3 spans 16 amino acids. From germline, CDR1 is SGHAT and CDR2 FQNNGV. This CDR3 reads CASSVSWTQGTDTQYF. CDR3 DNA sequence: TGTGCCAGCAGCGTGAGCTGGACGCAAGGCACAGATACGCAGTATTTT.

V and J are TRBV7-9 and TRBJ2-3; possible D gene TRBD2, 6 bases. This CDR3 region has 15 residues. Germline-derived CDR1 and CDR2 are SEHNR and FQNEAQ (reference sequence). The V gene lost 2 bases and the J gene lost 2 bases, with 11 bases spanning the gap. CDR3: CASSLSAGPTDTQYF. CDR3 in DNA: TGTGCCAGCAGCTTATCGGCGGGACCCACAGATACGCAGTATTTT. The full variable domain, with the rest looked up from reference TRBV7-9 and TRBJ2-3, is DTGVSQNPRHKITKRGQNVTFRCDPISEHNRLYWYRQTLGQGPEFLTYFQNEAQLEKSRLLSDRFSAERPKGSFSTLEIQRTEQGDSAMYLCASSLSAGPTDTQYFGPGTRLTVL.

The chain has TRBV19 and TRBJ2-7; D is uncertain. CDR3 length equals 14 residues. The germline gives CDR1 LNHDA, CDR2 SQIVND (reference sequence). V was clipped by 7 bases and J by 0 bases, with 13 bases between them. In DNA, the CDR3 is TGTGCCAGTATAGACACGGCCGCCTCCTACGAGCAGTACTTC. As protein: CASIDTAASYEQYF.

V usage is TRBV18 and J usage is TRBJ2-7; TRBD1 agrees at 7 bases. The CDR3 is made up of 18 amino acids. Germline assignment: CDR1 KGHSH and CDR2 LQKENI. Losses at the gene ends were 1 base for V and 0 bases for J; bases not matched to a gene: 12. This CDR3 is CASSPLAQGVGSSYEQYF. The CDR3 region has the DNA TGTGCCAGCTCACCACTAGCGCAGGGGGTGGGAAGCTCCTACGAGCAGTACTTC.

The V call is TRBV5-1, the J call TRBJ2-7, with TRBD1 identical over 11 bases. The CDR3 is made up of 14 amino acids. The V and J ends lost 4 bases and 5 bases, in that order; junction bases with no gene match: 5. Per germline, CDR1 SGHRS and CDR2 YFSETQ. CDR3 region: CASSRWTGGDEQYF. DNA of the CDR3: TGCGCCAGCAGCAGGTGGACAGGGGGCGACGAGCAGTACTTC.